Sequencing of this T cell receptor (beta chain) was carried out in a study of PD-1 blockade in classical Hodgkin lymphoma. Germline loops: CDR1 MDHEN, CDR2 SYDVKM. This CDR3 has 11 residues. Trimming pared 6 bases from V and 0 bases from J, leaving 2 bases between. The data were produced by immunoSEQ multiplex PCR, yet TCRdb's version contains in-frame clones alone and is incomplete. The sample consists of tens of thousands of clones, roughly nine tenths of them appearing once. Time point specified: cycle 4 day 1 (C4D1), after six to seven weeks of nivolumab. All patients relapsed after autologous stem cell transplantation, and brentuximab vedotin exposure varied. Details on this clone: Its target is not known. In the same sample, other DNA sequences code for this CDR3.

Study results and caveats: Newly diagnosed patients had diversity similar to the baseline diversity of complete responders.

This TCR came from a human donor with classical Hodgkin lymphoma. Sample: peripheral blood mononuclear cells (PBMCs), taken before the fourth cycle of nivolumab. V gene TRBV28 combines with J gene TRBJ1-1; D gene unclear. The CDR3 here is CASRLNTEAFF. Here the CDR3 DNA reads TGTGCCAGCAGGCTGAACACTGAAGCTTTCTTT.